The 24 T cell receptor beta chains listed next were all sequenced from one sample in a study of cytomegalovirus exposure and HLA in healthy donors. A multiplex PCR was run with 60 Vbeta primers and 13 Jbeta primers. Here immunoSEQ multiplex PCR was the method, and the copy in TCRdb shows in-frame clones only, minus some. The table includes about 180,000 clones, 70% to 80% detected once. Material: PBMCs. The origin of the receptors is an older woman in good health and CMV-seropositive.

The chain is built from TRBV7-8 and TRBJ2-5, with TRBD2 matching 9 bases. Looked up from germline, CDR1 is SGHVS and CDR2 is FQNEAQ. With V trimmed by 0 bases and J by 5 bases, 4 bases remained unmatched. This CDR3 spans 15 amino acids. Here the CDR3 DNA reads TGTGCCAGCAGCTTAGCTAGCGGGGGTACGGAGACCCAGTACTTC. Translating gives CASSLASGGTETQYF.

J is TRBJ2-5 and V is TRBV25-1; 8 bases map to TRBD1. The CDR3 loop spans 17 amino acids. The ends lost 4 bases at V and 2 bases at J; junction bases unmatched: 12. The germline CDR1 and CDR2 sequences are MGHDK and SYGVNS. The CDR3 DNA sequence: TGTGCCAGCAGTGGCCGGGACAGGAGCAGGGGACAAGAGACCCAGTACTTC. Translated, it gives CASSGRDRSRGQETQYF.

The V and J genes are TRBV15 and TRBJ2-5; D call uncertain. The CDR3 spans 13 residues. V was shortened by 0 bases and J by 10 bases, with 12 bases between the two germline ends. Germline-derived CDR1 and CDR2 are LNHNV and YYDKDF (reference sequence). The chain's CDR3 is CATSRDVVSIQYF. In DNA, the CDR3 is TGTGCCACCAGCAGAGATGTGGTTAGCATCCAGTACTTC.

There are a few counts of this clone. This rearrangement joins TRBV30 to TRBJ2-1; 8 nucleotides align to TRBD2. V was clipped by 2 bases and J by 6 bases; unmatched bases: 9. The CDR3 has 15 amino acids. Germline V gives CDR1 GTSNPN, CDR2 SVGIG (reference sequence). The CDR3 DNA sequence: TGTGCCTGGAGTACCCCCGGACTAGCACGCAATGAGCAGTTCTTC. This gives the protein CAWSTPGLARNEQFF.

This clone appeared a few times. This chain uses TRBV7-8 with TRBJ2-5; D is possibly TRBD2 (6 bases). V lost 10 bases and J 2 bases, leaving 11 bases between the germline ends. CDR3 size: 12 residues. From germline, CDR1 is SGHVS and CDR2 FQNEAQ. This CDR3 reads CATGGAQETQYF. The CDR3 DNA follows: TGTGCCACCGGGGGAGCTCAAGAGACCCAGTACTTC. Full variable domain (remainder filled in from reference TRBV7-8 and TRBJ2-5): GAGVSQSPRYKVAKRGQDVALRCDPISGHVSLFWYQQALGQGPEFLTYFQNEAQLDKSGLPSDRFFAERPEGSVSTLKIQRTQQEDSAVYLCATGGAQETQYFGPGTRLLVL.

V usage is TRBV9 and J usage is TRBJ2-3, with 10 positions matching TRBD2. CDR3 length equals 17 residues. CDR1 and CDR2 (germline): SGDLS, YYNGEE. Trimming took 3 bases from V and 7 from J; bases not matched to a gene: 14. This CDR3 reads CASSGLGGSGRLNTQYF. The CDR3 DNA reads TGTGCCAGCAGCGGCCTCGGTGGTAGCGGGAGGTTAAATACGCAGTATTTT.

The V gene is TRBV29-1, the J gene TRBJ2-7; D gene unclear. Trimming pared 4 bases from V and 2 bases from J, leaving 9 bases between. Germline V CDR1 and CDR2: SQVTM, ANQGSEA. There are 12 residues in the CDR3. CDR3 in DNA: TGCAGCGTTGGCCTGACTGCCTACGAGCAGTACTTC. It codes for CSVGLTAYEQYF.

The CDR3 loop reads CASSIVGQGVQQETQYF. CDR3 in DNA: TGTGCCAGTAGTATAGTGGGACAGGGCGTTCAGCAAGAGACCCAGTACTTC. This chain connects TRBV19 to TRBJ2-5; the match to TRBD1 covers 9 bases. V lost 1 base to trimming and J lost 2 bases; unmatched junction nucleotides: 8. The CDR3 has 17 residues. In germline, CDR1 is LNHDA, CDR2 SQIVND (reference sequence). Drawing the rest from reference TRBV19 and TRBJ2-5, the complete variable domain is DGGITQSPKYLFRKEGQNVTLSCEQNLNHDAMYWYRQDPGQGLRLIYYSQIVNDFQKGDIAEGYSVSREKKESFPLTVTSAQKNPTAFYLCASSIVGQGVQQETQYFGPGTRLLVL.

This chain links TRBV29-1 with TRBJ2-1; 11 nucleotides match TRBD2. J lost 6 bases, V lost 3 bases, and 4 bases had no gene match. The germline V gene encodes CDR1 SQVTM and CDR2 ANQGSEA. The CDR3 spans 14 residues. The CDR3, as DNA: TGCAGCGTTGACAGTACTAGCGGGGGCAATGAGCAGTTCTTC. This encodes CSVDSTSGGNEQFF.

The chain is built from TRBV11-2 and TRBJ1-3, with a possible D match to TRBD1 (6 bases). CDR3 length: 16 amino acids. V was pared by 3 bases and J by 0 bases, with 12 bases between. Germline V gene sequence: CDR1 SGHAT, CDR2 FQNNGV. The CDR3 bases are TGTGCCAGCAGCTTCGGTAGAGGGGGCTCTGGAAACACCATATATTTT. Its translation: CASSFGRGGSGNTIYF.

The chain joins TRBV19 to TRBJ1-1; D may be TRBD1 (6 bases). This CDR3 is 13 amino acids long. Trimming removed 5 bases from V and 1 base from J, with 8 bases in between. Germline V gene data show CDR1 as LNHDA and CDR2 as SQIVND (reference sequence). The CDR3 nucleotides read TGTGCCAGTAGTGTACAGGGGAACACTGAAGCTTTCTTT. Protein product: CASSVQGNTEAFF.

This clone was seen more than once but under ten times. The CDR3 protein is CASSSPGQGARDGYTF. CDR3 DNA: TGTGCCAGCAGTTCCCCGGGACAGGGGGCGAGGGATGGCTACACCTTC. The chain links TRBV28 to TRBJ1-2, with 12 bases fitting TRBD1. Germline V gives CDR1 MDHEN, CDR2 SYDVKM. The CDR3 runs to 16 residues. Trimming removed 4 bases from V and 6 bases from J; junction bases left unmatched: 9.

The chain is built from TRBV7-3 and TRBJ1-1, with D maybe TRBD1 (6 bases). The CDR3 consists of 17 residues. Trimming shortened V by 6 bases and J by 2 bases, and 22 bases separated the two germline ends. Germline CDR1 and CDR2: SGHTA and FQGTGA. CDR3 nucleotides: TGTGCCAGCAGTCCCCGGCGGGGGGCGCAGAGCAACACTGAAGCTTTCTTT. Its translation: CASSPRRGAQSNTEAFF.

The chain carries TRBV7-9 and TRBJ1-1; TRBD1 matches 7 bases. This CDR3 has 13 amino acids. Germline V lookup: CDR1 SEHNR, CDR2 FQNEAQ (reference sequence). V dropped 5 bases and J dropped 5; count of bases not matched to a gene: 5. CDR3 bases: TGTGCCAGCAGCGAACAGGGGATGACTGAAGCTTTCTTT. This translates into CASSEQGMTEAFF.

Here the CDR3 reads CASTPSGISYNEQFF. The DNA of the CDR3 is TGTGCCAGCACCCCATCCGGGATATCCTACAATGAGCAGTTCTTC. The chain joins TRBV6-6 to TRBJ2-1, with D perhaps TRBD2 (5 bases). Germline CDR1 and CDR2: MNHNY and SVGAGI (reference sequence). Trimming stripped 7 bases from V and 1 base from J, with 14 bases between. The length of the CDR3 is 15 residues.

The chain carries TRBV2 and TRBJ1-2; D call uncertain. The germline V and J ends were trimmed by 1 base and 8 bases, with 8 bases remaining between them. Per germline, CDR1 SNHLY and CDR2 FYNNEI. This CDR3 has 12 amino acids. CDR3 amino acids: CASSEDEGGYTF. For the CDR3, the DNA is TGTGCCAGCAGTGAAGATGAGGGCGGCTACACCTTC.

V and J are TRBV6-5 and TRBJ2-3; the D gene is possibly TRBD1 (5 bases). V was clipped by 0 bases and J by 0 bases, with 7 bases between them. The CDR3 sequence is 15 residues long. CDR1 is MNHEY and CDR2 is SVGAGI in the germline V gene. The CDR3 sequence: CASSYSDISTDTQYF. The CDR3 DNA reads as TGTGCCAGCAGTTACTCGGACATTAGCACAGATACGCAGTATTTT.

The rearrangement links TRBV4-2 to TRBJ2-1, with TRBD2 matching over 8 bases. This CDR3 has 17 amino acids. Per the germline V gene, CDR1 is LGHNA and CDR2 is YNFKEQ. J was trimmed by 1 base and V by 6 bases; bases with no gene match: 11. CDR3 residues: CASSRRGGARSYNEQFF. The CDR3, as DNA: TGTGCCAGCAGTAGACGGGGGGGCGCCAGGTCCTACAATGAGCAGTTCTTC.

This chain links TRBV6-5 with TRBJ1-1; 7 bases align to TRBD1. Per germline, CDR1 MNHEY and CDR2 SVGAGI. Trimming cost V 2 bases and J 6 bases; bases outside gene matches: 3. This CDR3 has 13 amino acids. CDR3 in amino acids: CASSYEGAAEAFF. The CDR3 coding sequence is TGTGCCAGCAGTTACGAGGGGGCGGCTGAAGCTTTCTTT.

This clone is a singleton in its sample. In DNA, the CDR3 is TGCGCCAGCAGCTTAGGGGGACAACGCTACGAGCAGTACTTC. Translation gives CASSLGGQRYEQYF. The chain employs TRBV5-1 and TRBJ2-7; D is possibly TRBD1 (6 bases). V was trimmed by 2 bases and J by 3 bases, leaving 12 bases between them. CDR3 size: 14 residues. Germline V gene lookup returns CDR1 SGHRS and CDR2 YFSETQ. Filled out from reference TRBV5-1 and TRBJ2-7, the complete variable domain reads KAGVTQTPRYLIKTRGQQVTLSCSPISGHRSVSWYQQTPGQGLQFLFEYFSETQRNKGNFPGRFSGRQFSNSRSEMNVSTLELGDSALYLCASSLGGQRYEQYFGPGTRLTVT.

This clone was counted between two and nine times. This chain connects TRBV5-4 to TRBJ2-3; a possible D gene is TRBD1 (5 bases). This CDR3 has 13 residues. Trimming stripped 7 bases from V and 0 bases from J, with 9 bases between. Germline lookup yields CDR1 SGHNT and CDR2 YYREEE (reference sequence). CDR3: CASSDTSTDTQYF. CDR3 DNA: TGTGCCAGCTCGGACACTAGCACAGATACGCAGTATTTT.

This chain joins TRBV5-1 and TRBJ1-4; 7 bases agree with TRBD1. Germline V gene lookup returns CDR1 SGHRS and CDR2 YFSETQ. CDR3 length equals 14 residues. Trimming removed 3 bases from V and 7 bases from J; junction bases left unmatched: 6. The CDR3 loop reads CASSWRGLGEKLFF. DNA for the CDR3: TGCGCCAGCAGCTGGAGGGGGCTTGGTGAAAAACTGTTTTTT.

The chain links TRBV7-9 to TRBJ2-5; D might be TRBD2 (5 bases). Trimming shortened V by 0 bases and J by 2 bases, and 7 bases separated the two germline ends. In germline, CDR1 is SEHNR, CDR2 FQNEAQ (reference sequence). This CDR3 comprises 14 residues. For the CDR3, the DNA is TGTGCCAGCAGCTTAGCCAGCGGTCAAGAGACCCAGTACTTC. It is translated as CASSLASGQETQYF.

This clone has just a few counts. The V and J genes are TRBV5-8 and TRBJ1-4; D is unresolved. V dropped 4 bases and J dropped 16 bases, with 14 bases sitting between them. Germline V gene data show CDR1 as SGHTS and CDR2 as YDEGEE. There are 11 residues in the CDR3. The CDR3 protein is CASSRTQSGFF. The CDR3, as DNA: TGTGCCAGCAGCCGAACACAGAGCGGGTTTTTT. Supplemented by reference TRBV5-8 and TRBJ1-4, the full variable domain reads EAGVTQSPTHLIKTRGQQATLRCSPISGHTSVYWYQQALGLGLQFLLWYDEGEERNRGNFPPRFSGRQFPNYSSELNVNALELEDSALYLCASSRTQSGFFGSGTQLSVL.